This TCR beta chain was identified during a study of blood T cell repertoires in COVID-19. Study summary: Collection of acute and convalescent COVID-19 samples took place in the United States, Italy and Spain. T cells, B-cell-depleted T cells, or PBMCs supplied cDNA or gDNA.

Living in about two dozen US areas, the participants were between roughly 18 and 89 years of age. Clinical histories supplied by participants themselves formed the basis of cohort assignment. Germline values: CDR1 MGHRA, CDR2 YSYEKL. V was clipped by 7 bases and J by 6 bases, with 21 bases between them. The CDR3 runs to 15 residues. TCRdb keeps only in-frame clones here, not all; method: immunoSEQ multiplex PCR. The table lists 200,000 to 300,000 clones, around 90% of them singletons. This clonotype originated in a woman between 25 and 40 years old with acute COVID-19. V usage is TRBV4-1 and J usage is TRBJ1-1; a weak D match, TRBD1 (6 bases). Sequenced input: PBMCs or T cells enriched from blood (not recorded which). The CDR3 loop reads CASTLGAGVDSEAFF. The CDR3 nucleotides are TGCGCCAGCACCCTAGGGGCAGGGGTAGATTCTGAAGCTTTCTTT.